This record concerns one T cell receptor (beta chain) sequence. What it binds is unknown. Data came from immunoSEQ multiplex PCR; TCRdb stores just in-frame clones and leaves some out. The sample holds around 180,000 clones; about 90% are singletons and the top ten take about 3%. This entry belongs to a study of T cell responses to AZD1222 COVID-19 vaccine. Germline-derived CDR1 and CDR2 are LNHNV and YYDKDF (reference sequence). V dropped 0 bases and J dropped 3 bases, with 5 bases sitting between them. CDR3 length: 14 residues. Broader study findings: The breadth and depth of Spike-specific TCRs increased once two AZD1222 doses had been given. Baseline antibody screening turned up just a handful of seropositive AZD1222 recipients. It should be noted that donors were predominantly white British and more often female, and clonal diversity was possibly underestimated.

The starting material was peripheral blood, obtained on day 0 of MenACWY control vaccination. The chain combines TRBV15 with TRBJ1-4, with unresolved D. The sequence came from an adult in good health. The CDR3 nucleotides read TGTGCCACCAGCAGAGATCTATCTAATGAAAAACTGTTTTTT. Its protein product is CATSRDLSNEKLFF. Full variable domain (rest looked up from reference TRBV15 and TRBJ1-4): DAMVIQNPRYQVTQFGKPVTLSCSQTLNHNVMYWYQQKSSQAPKLLFHYYDKDFNNEADTPDNFQSRRPNTSFCFLDIRSPGLGDTAMYLCATSRDLSNEKLFFGSGTQLSVL.